Presented here are 16 T cell receptor beta chains from one specimen sequenced in a study of T cells after yellow fever vaccination. In TCRdb, the 5' RACE reads were re-called with MiXCR into one record per CDR3 protein. The repertoire holds 150,000 to 200,000 distinct CDR3 sequences, with approximately 9.9% as singletons. Here the sequenced sample was CD8+ T cells sorted from PBMCs, taken 45 days after the yellow fever booster vaccination. Every receptor here comes from a man aged 18 to 35 who received the YFV17D yellow fever vaccine.

This clonotype was recorded a few times. The gene calls are TRBV5-1 and TRBJ2-5, with D unclear. This CDR3 is built from 15 residues. V was trimmed by 2 bases and J by 0 bases, leaving 11 bases between them. CDR1 is SGHRS, CDR2 YFSETQ, per germline. The CDR3: CASSFLAANQETQYF. For the CDR3, the DNA is TGCGCCAGCAGCTTCTTGGCGGCGAACCAAGAGACCCAGTACTTC.

The chain joins TRBV9 to TRBJ2-3; the match to TRBD2 covers 8 bases. Germline loops: CDR1 SGDLS, CDR2 YYNGEE. This CDR3 spans 17 amino acids. After removal of 0 bases from V and 2 bases from J, the junction contained 8 bases not matched to a gene. The CDR3 bases are TGTGCCAGCAGCGTAGGGTCAGCGGGGGAGACCACAGATACGCAGTATTTT. Translation: CASSVGSAGETTDTQYF.

This clonotype was seen more than once but under ten times. The chain employs TRBV4-3 and TRBJ1-1; D possibly corresponds to TRBD1 (5 bases). CDR3 length: 18 residues. V dropped 0 bases and J dropped 1 base, with 18 bases sitting between them. The V gene's germline CDR1 is LGHNA and CDR2 YSLEER. This CDR3 is CASSQEWGPRFPNTEAFF. CDR3 bases: TGCGCCAGCAGCCAAGAGTGGGGCCCCAGATTTCCGAACACTGAAGCTTTCTTT.

At least ten counts were recorded for this clonotype. The chain couples TRBV2 to TRBJ2-5; TRBD2 aligns across 8 bases. The germline V gene has CDR1 SNHLY and CDR2 FYNNEI. The CDR3 has 14 residues. The J segment lost 4 bases and the V segment lost 8 bases, leaving 9 bases of the junction unmatched. CDR3: CASGSTGGRETQYF. The CDR3 region has the DNA TGTGCCAGCGGGTCTACGGGGGGGCGAGAGACCCAGTACTTC.

This clonotype has a count of ten or more. V gene TRBV6-2 or TRBV6-3 combines with J gene TRBJ2-7; 7 nucleotides agree with TRBD1. Germline CDR1 MNHEY, CDR2 SVGEGT. J gave up 5 bases and V 6 bases, and 10 bases lay outside the gene matches. This CDR3 comprises 14 residues. As DNA, the CDR3 is TGTGCCAGCAGCTTATCGACAGGGCGGAACGAGCAGTACGTC. It yields the protein CASSLSTGRNEQYV.

This clonotype showed up just a few times. The V gene is TRBV5-5, the J gene TRBJ2-2, with 8 bases that match TRBD2. The ends lost 2 bases at V and 6 bases at J; junction bases unmatched: 6. CDR1 and CDR2 from the germline V gene are SGHKS and YYEKEE (reference sequence). The length of the CDR3 is 15 residues. The CDR3 sequence is CASSLPRGEAGELFF. In nucleotides, the CDR3 is TGTGCCAGCAGCTTACCGCGGGGGGAAGCCGGGGAGCTGTTTTTT.

This clonotype was found a few times. This chain joins TRBV19 and TRBJ2-1; 9 bases line up with TRBD2. The CDR3 runs 15 residues. The germline V gene encodes CDR1 LNHDA and CDR2 SQIVND (reference sequence). The J segment lost 6 bases and the V segment lost 3 bases, leaving 6 bases of the junction unmatched. CDR3 in amino acids: CASSIHAGGSNEQFF. The CDR3 nucleotides read TGTGCCAGTAGTATCCATGCGGGGGGGAGCAATGAGCAGTTCTTC.

This clonotype was recorded many times. CDR3 nucleotides: TGTGCCAGCAGCTGGGCGACAGGGCGAGAGACCCAGTACTTC. Protein product: CASSWATGRETQYF. The rearrangement uses TRBV5-6 and TRBJ2-5; TRBD1 matches 7 bases. J gave up 4 bases and V 3 bases, and 6 bases lay outside the gene matches. The CDR3 is made up of 14 amino acids. The germline V gene encodes CDR1 SGHDT and CDR2 YYEEEE.

The chain uses TRBV7-3 and TRBJ2-1; D may be TRBD2 (6 bases). Germline-derived CDR1 and CDR2 are SGHTA and FQGTGA. The CDR3 sequence is 19 residues long. The ends were cut back, 0 bases at V and 4 bases at J, with 22 bases in the middle. CDR3 protein: CASSLTTTPGTGEYNEQFF. In DNA, the CDR3 is TGTGCCAGCAGCTTAACCACTACCCCAGGGACTGGGGAGTACAATGAGCAGTTCTTC. The full variable domain, its missing parts supplied by reference TRBV7-3 and TRBJ2-1, is GAGVSQTPSNKVTEKGKYVELRCDPISGHTALYWYRQSLGQGPEFLIYFQGTGAADDSGLPNDRFFAVRPEGSVSTLKIQRTERGDSAVYLCASSLTTTPGTGEYNEQFFGPGTRLTVL.

This clonotype appeared a few times. The V gene is TRBV12-3 or TRBV12-4, the J gene TRBJ2-2; 8 bases align to TRBD2. With V trimmed by 8 bases and J by 6 bases, 8 bases remained unmatched. This CDR3 has 14 amino acids. For the CDR3, the DNA is TGTGCCAGCGGGCGGGGGGAGGTTGCCGGGGAGCTGTTTTTT. It yields the protein CASGRGEVAGELFF.

This clonotype showed up just a few times. The rearrangement joins TRBV2 to TRBJ2-5, with D possibly matching TRBD1 (6 bases). Trimming shortened V by 1 base and J by 1 base, and 16 bases separated the two germline ends. CDR1 SNHLY and CDR2 FYNNEI come from the germline V gene. This CDR3 region has 17 residues. The CDR3 nucleotides read TGTGCCAGCAGTGAAGGAGGAGTGGGGGCCCCCCAAGAGACCCAGTACTTC. Translating it yields CASSEGGVGAPQETQYF.

As DNA, the CDR3 is TGTGCCAGCAGTGGGACAGGGGCGCGCTATGGCTACACCTTC. Translation: CASSGTGARYGYTF. This chain joins TRBV2 and TRBJ1-2, with 9 nucleotides matching TRBD1. With 4 bases clipped from V and 4 bases from J, the junction kept 4 bases outside the gene matches. This CDR3 has 14 amino acids. Germline V CDR1 and CDR2: SNHLY, FYNNEI.

V usage is TRBV4-1 and J usage is TRBJ1-2, with a possible D match to TRBD1 (6 bases). CDR3 length equals 15 residues. Looked up from germline, CDR1 is MGHRA and CDR2 is YSYEKL. V lost 1 base and J 3 bases, leaving 12 bases between the germline ends. Here the CDR3 reads CASSQVQAGDYGYTF. The CDR3 DNA reads as TGCGCCAGCAGCCAAGTTCAGGCAGGGGACTATGGCTACACCTTC.

Only a few counts were recorded for this clonotype. This sequence joins TRBV7-9 and TRBJ1-1; 8 bases are shared with TRBD1. The CDR3 consists of 16 residues. V was pared by 3 bases and J by 8 bases, with 14 bases of the junction left unmatched. Germline lookup yields CDR1 SEHNR and CDR2 FQNEAQ (reference sequence). This CDR3 is CASSLDRDPFFSEAFF. Written as DNA, the CDR3 is TGTGCCAGCAGCTTGGACAGGGATCCCTTCTTCAGCGAAGCTTTCTTT.

This chain joins TRBV4-2 and TRBJ2-2; 8 bases agree with TRBD2. CDR3 size: 16 residues. Trimming cost V 3 bases and J 6 bases; bases outside gene matches: 9. Looked up from germline, CDR1 is LGHNA and CDR2 is YNFKEQ. This chain's CDR3 is CASSQGLVSSAGELFF. The CDR3 bases are TGTGCCAGCAGCCAGGGACTAGTTAGTTCCGCCGGGGAGCTGTTTTTT.

This clonotype has more than one count but fewer than ten. CDR3 in amino acids: CASSQRVGLGSGANVLTF. DNA for the CDR3: TGTGCCAGCAGCCAGCGGGTCGGGTTAGGCTCTGGGGCCAACGTCCTGACTTTC. The rearrangement joins TRBV25-1 to TRBJ2-6; D is possibly TRBD2 (6 bases). Trimming took 6 bases from V and 0 from J, leaving 18 bases between them. The CDR3 spans 18 residues. Germline V lookup: CDR1 MGHDK, CDR2 SYGVNS.